The clone carrying this T cell receptor beta chain has only one observation. Profiled with immunoSEQ multiplex PCR; TCRdb holds only in-frame clones, not every one. The table shows approximately 290,000 clones, with 80% to 95% occurring only once. The sample originates from a study of blood T cell repertoires in COVID-19. The V end lost 4 bases, the J end lost 4 bases, and 10 bases lay between the germline ends. The CDR3 extends over 13 amino acids. Germline V gene sequence: CDR1 SGHAT, CDR2 FQNNGV. V is TRBV11-2 and J is TRBJ1-1; unclear D gene. The source of this sequence is a woman aged 25 to 45 with COVID-19, enrolled during active disease. Material: peripheral blood. CDR3 region: CASSSLGGTEAFF. CDR3 DNA sequence: TGTGCCAGCAGCTCCCTTGGAGGCACTGAAGCTTTCTTT.